This T cell receptor beta chain was recorded in a study of cytomegalovirus exposure and HLA in healthy donors (TCRdb year 2017). For context, the study as a whole: An earlier analysis of 587 of the donors reported approximately 270 Gb of sequence data and 100 million to 140 million unique TCR beta sequences from about 200 million T cells. Roughly 300 gigabases of sequencing data and around 88 million unique TCR sequences made up an early release that covered roughly 670 HLA-typed donors. Of the roughly 400 genotyped donors, 70% to 90% were placed in the genetic ancestry cluster associated with self-reported Caucasian donors. The study aimed to test whether signatures of past pathogen exposure could be identified by cataloging public T cell receptors. The study profiled the T cell repertoires of 500 to 800 subjects by immunosequencing and related them to cytomegalovirus serostatus. Along with the roughly 700-subject first cohort, a separate validation cohort of roughly 110 different subjects was used. High-throughput TCR immunosequencing, statistical association of individual TCRs with disease status, and machine learning were combined to predict cytomegalovirus infection status. To study patterns of TCR occurrence, a later analysis re-analyzed previously published TCR beta repertoires from 666 donors and added high-resolution HLA genotyping. Rather than drawing on any new phenotypic data, the later analysis identified candidate immune exposures from TCR beta sequences and the way those sequences occurred across donors. An earlier analysis of around 580 of the donors used high-throughput TCR beta sequencing to judge whether each TCR beta V gene segment behaved as functional or pseudogenic. Donor age, sex, ethnicity and CMV serostatus were compiled together with the repertoire data. In a later genetic analysis, genome-wide SNP genotypes for about 55% of the 666 donors were used, and that subset was treated as a discovery cohort. Every repertoire in the discovery cohort had been generated on one and the same sequencing platform. HLA typing covered class I and class II loci at four-digit resolution. The number of donors typed differed by locus, with 629-630 for A, B, C, DRB1 and DQB1, roughly 520 for DQA1, some 570 for DPA1, and some 450 for DPB1. Because of strong linkage in the cohort, four or five DR-DQ haplotypes were treated as single units for association and clustering. Among some 400 genotyped donors of the cohort, an average of approximately 240,000 unique TCR beta nucleotide sequences was sequenced per donor, of which about 18% were non-productive.

The library was obtained by the immunoSEQ multiplex PCR assay. A mixture of 60 forward primers for TCR Vbeta segments and 13 reverse primers for TCR Jbeta segments was used in the multiplex PCR. A multiplex PCR assay on genomic DNA amplified the CDR3 region of rearranged TCR beta genes. The Illumina HiSeq System was used to sequence the amplified TCR beta libraries as 87-base-pair reads. Concerning the study's data processing: A later analysis tallied roughly 76 million unique TCR beta chains across the 600 to 700 repertoires, and some 10 million of those chains were shared by two or more donors. Raw reads were error-corrected and collapsed into unique sequences by a nearest-neighbor algorithm in which closely related sequences were merged to remove PCR and sequencing errors. CDR3 sequences were aligned to IMGT reference sequences to assign V, D and J gene segments. For a sequence to be retained, a match of at least six nucleotides to both a V gene segment and a J gene segment was required. Rearrangements were classified as productive when the CDR3 lacked stop codons and remained in frame with V and J, and all other rearrangements were classified as non-productive. CDR3 was defined according to IMGT convention as the region running from the second conserved V-encoded cysteine to the conserved J-encoded phenylalanine. The earlier analysis of about 610 of the donors excluded any sequence lacking an unambiguous match to a single V gene segment. An earlier analysis of about 590 of the donors classified V segments as functional when productive rearrangements were above 56.7% and as segregating when the standard deviation between donors was above 5%. To diagnose cytomegalovirus status from the catalog of TCR beta chain sequences, a statistical classification framework was built. In a later analysis, V and J genes were assigned by comparing TCR nucleotide sequences against IMGT/GENE-DB human TR gene sequences. A later analysis assigned CDR3 sequences and most-parsimonious VDJ recombination scenarios with the TCRdist pipeline. A later analysis defined each TCR beta chain by its CDR3 amino acid sequence plus V-gene family, and excluded reads lacking a unique V-gene family. A later analysis removed 550 to 700 highly shared, low-generation-probability nucleotide sequences to deal with suspected cross-contamination and a sequencing artifact. In a later analysis, a clonal expansion index was calculated for each public chain from normalized within-repertoire ranks of inferred template counts. A later analysis computed generation probabilities with a VDJ recombination model fitted to out-of-frame rearrangements, and checked the results against IGoR. Hypergeometric tests were used in a later analysis to score TCR-TCR, TCR-HLA and TCR-CMV co-occurrence, with a repertoire-size bias correction applied to the TCR pairs. False discovery rates were estimated in a later analysis by permuting HLA or CMV assignments 20 times. A later analysis grouped co-occurring TCRs with DBSCAN, adding TCRdist sequence similarity when clustering within HLA-allele-positive subsets. Repertoires with fewer than 30,000 or more than 120,000 public chains, plus five repertoires with anomalous nucleotide sharing, were excluded from co-occurrence clustering. TCRdb took over this immuneACCESS table, retaining in-frame rearrangements with V and J assigned. Such tables are incomplete; in checked studies, under half of the missing clones stem from an unresolved V gene, and the remainder is unexplained. V and J calls plus clone size are reproduced from that table; the DNA served to infer D and trimming. This sample gives 150,000 to 200,000 clones in total; 80% of them show up just once. Roughly 10% of the sample is taken by the ten largest.

The cohort consisted of 650 to 850 healthy bone marrow donors. Cohort members were all nominally healthy when sampled, although unrecorded immune exposures were likely present. The donor tested CMV seropositive and was one of the 289 seropositive cohort members. Each donor provided a peripheral blood sample, and peripheral blood mononuclear cells were used for TCR beta sequencing. Genomic DNA was extracted from the blood cell samples with the Qiagen DNeasy Blood Extraction Kit. What the research found in general, with its limitations: A further reported finding was that TCR beta sequences accurately predicted the HLA-A and HLA-B alleles for most subjects in the first cohort. Broadly in line with IMGT annotations, most TCR beta V segments showed up in productive rearrangements about 87% or about 30% of the time in an earlier analysis of under 700 of the donors. When HLA alleles, especially DR and DQ, strongly co-occurred, attributing TCR associations to individual alleles was difficult. At a false discovery rate of 0.05, a later analysis linked some 18,000 TCR beta sequences to specific HLA alleles. Roughly uniform sequencing depth across donors was assumed in presence/absence analyses, although this assumption may not hold. According to a later analysis, TCR association rates differed among HLA loci, with DRB1 alleles showing the most associated TCRs and HLA-C alleles showing the fewest. Because counts were too low, roughly 16 rarely observed V segments, including chromosome 9 orphons, were left out of the earlier analysis of some 600 of the donors. This cohort had only TCR beta chains sequenced, and the lack of alpha or paired-chain data limited which features could be detected. In both the original and validation cohorts, the classifier was reported to diagnose cytomegalovirus status with high specificity and sensitivity. The authors suggested that the approach could potentially be generalized to other disease states and immunological phenotypes. In vitro tests confirmed that a few of the cytomegalovirus-associated TCR beta chains recognize cytomegalovirus antigens. In a later analysis, HLA-associated TCR beta chains were found to be more clonally expanded and to have lower generation probabilities than equally common non-associated chains. Because some donors lacked HLA typing at each locus, the association tests relied only on the typed subset. For the cohort, immune exposure information was limited to CMV serostatus. In a later genetic analysis, fewer N-insertions in productive TCRs were reported among donors in an Asian-associated ancestry cluster than the roughly 700-donor mean. A group of highly shared sequence variants was considered likely to be a technical artifact of the sequencing pipeline. V-gene and J-gene trimming of TCR beta chains was associated with a missense DCLRE1C variant in a later genetic analysis, and the association was replicated in an independent cohort. Across donors, most TCR sequences were observed very rarely, whereas some public TCRs were present in many individuals. Linkage disequilibrium might explain the correlated functional status among segregating V segments, but an unknown experimental factor could not be excluded. A total of some 180 TCR beta chains were listed by the study as associated with cytomegalovirus. In a later analysis, most CMV-associated TCR beta chains were found to appear HLA-restricted, with HLA associations seemingly driven largely by CMV exposure. A later analysis reported that several top co-occurrence clusters appeared linked to parvovirus B19, influenza, CMV and Epstein-Barr virus.

This clone was picked up one time. Which antigen it targets is not known. Base qualities are not provided; no much larger clone lies one nucleotide away. This clonotype was sampled from a man between 18 and 29 years old in good health and CMV-seropositive. Material: PBMCs.

The DNA sequence follows: TGTGCCAGCAGCCCGGTTGTTGCGGGAAATGAAAAACTGTTTTTT. It encodes CASSPVVAGNEKLFF. The chain was built from TRBV9 and TRBJ1-4; the D gene is unclear. CDR1 SGDLS and CDR2 YYNGEE are derived from the germline V gene. Trimming costs V 4 bases and J 5 bases, and their ends lie 15 bases apart. Spanning cysteine to phenylalanine, the CDR3 consists of 15 amino acids. Here the CDR3 DNA is all that survives: 45 bases in frame from base 1.